Listed below are T cell receptor beta chains from one sample, sequenced in a study of PD-1 blockade in classical Hodgkin lymphoma. Some clones are missing from TCRdb's copy, which holds only in-frame ones; the method was immunoSEQ multiplex PCR. The sample consists of 34,000 or so clones, approximately 90% of them appearing once. This specimen was CD4+ T cells from blood, taken before the fourth cycle of nivolumab. These receptors were collected from a human donor with classical Hodgkin lymphoma. The CDR3 runs from the conserved cysteine through the conserved F or W. D genes are given only for firm matches. The size of a clone is reported for some rows only, either as once, few or many, or as a class for expanded clones.

J gene | V gene | CDR3 length | D gene | clone size | CDR3 DNA | CDR3 protein
TRBJ1-5 | TRBV28 | 15 | TRBD1 | . | TGTGCCAGCAGTATACTCCAGGGGGCGGATCAGCCCCAGCATTTT | CASSILQGADQPQHF
TRBJ1-2 | TRBV10-3 | 15 | TRBD1 | . | TGTGCCATCAGGGCCCCTGGACAGGGGGGCTATGGCTACACCTTC | CAIRAPGQGGYGYTF
TRBJ2-1 | TRBV4-1 | 16 | TRBD2 | once | TGCGCCAGCAGGCAGATACTAGCGGGGACGGCCCGTGGGCAGTTCTTC | CASRQILAGTARGQFF
TRBJ2-3 | TRBV5-4 | 15 | . | . | TGTGCCAGCAGCTTGGATTCTAGCGTCACAGATACGCAGTATTTT | CASSLDSSVTDTQYF
TRBJ2-5 | TRBV6-6 | 14 | . | . | TGTGCCAGCAGTACCGTTAGAAATTCTGAGACCCAGTACTTC | CASSTVRNSETQYF
TRBJ2-7 | TRBV29-1 | 15 | TRBD1 | . | TGCAGCGTGCCTGAGGACAGGGAAGATGCTTACGAGCAGTACTTC | CSVPEDREDAYEQYF
TRBJ2-3 | TRBV28 | 15 | TRBD2 | . | TGTGCCAGCAGTCCCCGAACTTTAGCGGGAGAGACGCAGTATTTT | CASSPRTLAGETQYF
TRBJ2-4 | TRBV7-9 | 16 | TRBD1 | . | TGTGCCAGCAGCACCAAAGACAGGGGTGAGAAAAACATTCAGTACTTC | CASSTKDRGEKNIQYF
TRBJ2-3 | TRBV11-3 | 14 | . | . | TGTGCCAGCAGCACAGGGAGGGTCACAGATACGCAGTATTTT | CASSTGRVTDTQYF
TRBJ1-2 | TRBV30 | 13 | . | . | TGTGCCTGGAGTCCGGACAGTTTCTATGGCTACACCTTC | CAWSPDSFYGYTF
TRBJ2-4 | TRBV27 | 15 | TRBD2 | . | TGTGCCAGCTCCCCCCTGGGGGGGGCCAAAAACATTCAGTACTTC | CASSPLGGAKNIQYF
TRBJ2-5 | TRBV11-3 | 16 | TRBD1 | . | TGTGCCAGCAGCTTAGGTGGACAGGGGATTCGGGAGACCCAGTACTTC | CASSLGGQGIRETQYF
TRBJ2-3 | TRBV7-3 | 15 | TRBD2 | . | TGTGCCAGCAGCCTCCCCGGGGCTAGCGGGACAGCGCAGTATTTT | CASSLPGASGTAQYF
TRBJ1-3 | TRBV7-9 | 16 | . | . | TGTGCGATATCGAAACCCTCGGGGGGTACTGGAAACACCATATATTTT | CAISKPSGGTGNTIYF
TRBJ1-2 | TRBV29-1 | 11 | . | . | TGCAGTCTTTCGGGGGCGGATGGCTACACCTTC | CSLSGADGYTF
TRBJ1-2 | TRBV5-1 | 16 | . | . | TGCGCCAGCAGCTATGACACCCTGCCTGCCAACTATGGCTACACCTTC | CASSYDTLPANYGYTF
TRBJ2-1 | TRBV5-4 | 15 | . | . | TGTGCCAGCAGCGACCCCGGAAGGGGCCTGAGGGAGCAGTTCTTC | CASSDPGRGLREQFF
TRBJ1-2 | TRBV28 | 15 | TRBD1 | . | TGTGCCAGCAACCGGGACAGGGTGAACTCGGGAGGCTACACCTTC | CASNRDRVNSGGYTF
TRBJ1-2 | TRBV19 | 13 | . | . | TGTGCCAGTAGTATAAACAGGGAGAATGGCTACACCTTC | CASSINRENGYTF